This T cell receptor (beta chain) is drawn from a study of regulatory T cells in long-lasting Graves disease. General study points: There was favoring of TRBV28, TRBJ1-2 and TRBJ2-5 in persistent disease.

The CDR3 sequence is 17 residues long. Trimming removed 4 bases from V and 0 bases from J; junction bases left unmatched: 9. Germline lookup yields CDR1 MNHEY and CDR2 SMNVEV (reference sequence). Relying on iRepertoire HTBI primers and Arm-PCR of CDR3 regions, the team built TCR beta libraries. TCRdb recomputed calls from the multiplex PCR reads with MiXCR, one row per CDR3 protein. In the table there are hundreds of thousands of distinct CDR3 sequences, about 13% of which are singletons. Points on this clonotype: Its antigen is not known.

Time point meaning: newly diagnosed GD, antithyroid drugs for less than 3 months. PBMC RNA was the source of the TCR library. The data were also submitted as part of a second study, on T cells in Graves' hyperthyroidism and ophthalmopathy.

The TCR originated in a man younger than 40 with Graves disease. Specimen: peripheral blood mononuclear cells (PBMCs), collected at new diagnosis, from a patient treated with antithyroid drugs. The genes are TRBV27 and TRBJ2-3, with 8 positions matching TRBD2. CDR3 region: CASSSRTSSRSTDTQYF. CDR3 nucleotide sequence: TGTGCCAGCAGTTCTAGGACTAGCAGCCGAAGCACAGATACGCAGTATTTT.